This record covers a single TCR beta chain. Participant age was roughly 18 to 89 years, and participants resided in about two dozen US areas. The data were produced by immunoSEQ multiplex PCR, yet TCRdb's version contains in-frame clones alone and is incomplete. The sample comprises approximately 350,000 clones, roughly 90% of which are singletons, and 3% rests with the top ten. The data derive from a study of blood T cell repertoires in COVID-19. Overall study context: Samples representing acute and convalescent COVID-19 were sourced from the United States, Italy and Spain.

Germline CDR1 reads LNHDA; CDR2 reads SQIVND (reference sequence). The CDR3 runs 14 residues. V was shortened by 5 bases and J by 0 bases, with 9 bases between the two germline ends. The chain employs TRBV19 and TRBJ2-3; D is uncertain. This clonotype was sampled from a woman aged 25 to 39 who had recovered from COVID-19. Sample: PBMCs or T cells enriched from blood (not recorded which). Written as DNA, the CDR3 is TGTGCCAGTAGTTCAAAGACTAGCACAGATACGCAGTATTTT. Translation: CASSSKTSTDTQYF.